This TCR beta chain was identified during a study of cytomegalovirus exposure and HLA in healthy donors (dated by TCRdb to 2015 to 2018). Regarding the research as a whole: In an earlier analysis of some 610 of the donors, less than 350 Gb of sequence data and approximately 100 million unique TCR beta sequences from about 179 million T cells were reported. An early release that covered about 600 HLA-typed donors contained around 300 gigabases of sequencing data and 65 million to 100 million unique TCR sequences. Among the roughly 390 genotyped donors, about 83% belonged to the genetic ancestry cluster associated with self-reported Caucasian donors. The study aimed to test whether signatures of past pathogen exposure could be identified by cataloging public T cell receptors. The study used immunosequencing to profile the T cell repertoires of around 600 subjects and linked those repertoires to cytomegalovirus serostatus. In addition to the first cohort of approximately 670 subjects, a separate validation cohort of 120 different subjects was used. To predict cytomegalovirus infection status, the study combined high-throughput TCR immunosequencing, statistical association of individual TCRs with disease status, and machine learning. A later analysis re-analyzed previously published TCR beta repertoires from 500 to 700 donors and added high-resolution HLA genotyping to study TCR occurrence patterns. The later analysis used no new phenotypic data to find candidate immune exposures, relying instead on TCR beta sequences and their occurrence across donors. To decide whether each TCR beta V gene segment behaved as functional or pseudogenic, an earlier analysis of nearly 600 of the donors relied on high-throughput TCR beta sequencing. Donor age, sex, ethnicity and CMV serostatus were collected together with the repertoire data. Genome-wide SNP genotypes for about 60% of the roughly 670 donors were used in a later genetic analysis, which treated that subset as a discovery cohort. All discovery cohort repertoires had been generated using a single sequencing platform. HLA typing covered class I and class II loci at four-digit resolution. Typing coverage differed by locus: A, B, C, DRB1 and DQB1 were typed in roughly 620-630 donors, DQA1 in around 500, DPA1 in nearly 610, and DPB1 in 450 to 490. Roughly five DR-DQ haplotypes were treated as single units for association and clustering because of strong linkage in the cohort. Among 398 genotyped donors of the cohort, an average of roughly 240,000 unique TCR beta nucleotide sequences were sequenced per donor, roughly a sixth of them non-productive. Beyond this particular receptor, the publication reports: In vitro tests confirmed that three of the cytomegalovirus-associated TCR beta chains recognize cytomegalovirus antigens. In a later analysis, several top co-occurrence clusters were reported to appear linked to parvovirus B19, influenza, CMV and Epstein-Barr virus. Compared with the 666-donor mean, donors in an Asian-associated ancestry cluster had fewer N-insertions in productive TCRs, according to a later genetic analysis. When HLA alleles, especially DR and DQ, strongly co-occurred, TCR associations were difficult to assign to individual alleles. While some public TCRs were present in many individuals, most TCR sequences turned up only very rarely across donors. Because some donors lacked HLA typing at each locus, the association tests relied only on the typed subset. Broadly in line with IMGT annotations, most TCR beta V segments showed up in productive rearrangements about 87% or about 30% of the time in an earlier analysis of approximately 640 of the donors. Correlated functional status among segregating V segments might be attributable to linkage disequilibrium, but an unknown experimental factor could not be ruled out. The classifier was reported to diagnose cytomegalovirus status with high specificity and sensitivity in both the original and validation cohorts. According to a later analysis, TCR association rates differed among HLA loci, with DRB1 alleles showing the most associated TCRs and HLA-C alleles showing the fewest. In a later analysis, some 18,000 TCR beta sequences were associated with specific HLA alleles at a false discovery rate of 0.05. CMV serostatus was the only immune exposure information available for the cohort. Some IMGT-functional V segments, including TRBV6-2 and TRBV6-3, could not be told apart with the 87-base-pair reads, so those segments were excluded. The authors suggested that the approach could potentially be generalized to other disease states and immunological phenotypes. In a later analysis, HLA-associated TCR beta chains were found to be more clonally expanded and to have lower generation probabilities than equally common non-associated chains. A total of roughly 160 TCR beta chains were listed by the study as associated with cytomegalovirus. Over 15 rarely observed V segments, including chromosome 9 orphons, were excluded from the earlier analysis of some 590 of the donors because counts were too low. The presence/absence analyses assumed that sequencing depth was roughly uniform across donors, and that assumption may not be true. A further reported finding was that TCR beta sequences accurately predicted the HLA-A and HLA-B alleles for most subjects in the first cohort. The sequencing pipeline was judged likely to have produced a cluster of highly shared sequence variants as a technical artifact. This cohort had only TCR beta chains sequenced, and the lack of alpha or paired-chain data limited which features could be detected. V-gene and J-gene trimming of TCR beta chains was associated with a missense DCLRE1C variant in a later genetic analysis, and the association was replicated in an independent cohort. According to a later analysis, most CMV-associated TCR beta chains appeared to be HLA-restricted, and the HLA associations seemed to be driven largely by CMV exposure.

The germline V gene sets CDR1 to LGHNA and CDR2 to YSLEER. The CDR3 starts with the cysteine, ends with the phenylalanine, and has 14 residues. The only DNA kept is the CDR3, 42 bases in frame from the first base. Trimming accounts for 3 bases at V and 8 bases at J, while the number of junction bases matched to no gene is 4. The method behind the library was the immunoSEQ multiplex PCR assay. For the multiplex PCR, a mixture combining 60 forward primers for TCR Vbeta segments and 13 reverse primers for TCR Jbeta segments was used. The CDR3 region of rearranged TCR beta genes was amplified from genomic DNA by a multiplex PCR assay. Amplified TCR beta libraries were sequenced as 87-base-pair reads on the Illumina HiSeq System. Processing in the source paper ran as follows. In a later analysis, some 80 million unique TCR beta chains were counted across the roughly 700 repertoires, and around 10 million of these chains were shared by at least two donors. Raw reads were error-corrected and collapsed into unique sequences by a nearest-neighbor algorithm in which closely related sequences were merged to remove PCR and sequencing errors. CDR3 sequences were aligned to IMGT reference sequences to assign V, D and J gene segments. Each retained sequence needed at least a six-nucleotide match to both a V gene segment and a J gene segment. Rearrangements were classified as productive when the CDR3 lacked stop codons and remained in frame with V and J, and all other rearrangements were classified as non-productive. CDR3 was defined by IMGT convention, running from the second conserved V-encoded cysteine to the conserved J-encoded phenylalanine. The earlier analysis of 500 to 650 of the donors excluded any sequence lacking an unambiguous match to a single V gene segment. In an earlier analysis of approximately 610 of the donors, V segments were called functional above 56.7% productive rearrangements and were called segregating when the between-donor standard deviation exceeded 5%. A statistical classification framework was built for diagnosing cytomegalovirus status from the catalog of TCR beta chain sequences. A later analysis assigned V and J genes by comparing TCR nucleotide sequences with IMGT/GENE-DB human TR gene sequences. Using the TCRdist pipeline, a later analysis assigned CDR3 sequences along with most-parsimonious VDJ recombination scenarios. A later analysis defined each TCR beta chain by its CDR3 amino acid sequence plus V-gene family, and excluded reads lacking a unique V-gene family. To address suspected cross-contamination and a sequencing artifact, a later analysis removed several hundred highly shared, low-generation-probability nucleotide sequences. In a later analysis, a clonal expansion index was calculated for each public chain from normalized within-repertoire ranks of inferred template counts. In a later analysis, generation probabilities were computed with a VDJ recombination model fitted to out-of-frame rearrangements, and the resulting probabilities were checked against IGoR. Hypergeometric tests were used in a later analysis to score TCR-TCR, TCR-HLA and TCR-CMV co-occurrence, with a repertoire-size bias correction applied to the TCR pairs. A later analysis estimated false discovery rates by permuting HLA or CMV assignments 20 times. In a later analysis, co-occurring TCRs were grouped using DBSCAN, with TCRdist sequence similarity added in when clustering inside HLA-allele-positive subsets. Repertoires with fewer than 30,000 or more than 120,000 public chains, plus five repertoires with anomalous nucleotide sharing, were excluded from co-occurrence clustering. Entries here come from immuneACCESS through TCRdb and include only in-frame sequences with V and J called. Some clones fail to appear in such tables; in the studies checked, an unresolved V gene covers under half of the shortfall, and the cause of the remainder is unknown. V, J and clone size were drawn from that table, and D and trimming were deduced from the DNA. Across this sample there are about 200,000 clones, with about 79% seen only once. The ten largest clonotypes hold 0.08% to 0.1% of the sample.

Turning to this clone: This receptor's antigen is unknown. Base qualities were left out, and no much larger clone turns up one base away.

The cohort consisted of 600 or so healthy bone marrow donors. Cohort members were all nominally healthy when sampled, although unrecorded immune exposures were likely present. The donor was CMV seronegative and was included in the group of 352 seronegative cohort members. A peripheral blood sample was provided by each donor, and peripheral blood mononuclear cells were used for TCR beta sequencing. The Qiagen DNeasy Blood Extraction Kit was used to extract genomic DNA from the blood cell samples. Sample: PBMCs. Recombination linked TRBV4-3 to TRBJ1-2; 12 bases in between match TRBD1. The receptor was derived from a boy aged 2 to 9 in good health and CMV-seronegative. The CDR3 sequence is CASSQGQGAEGYTF. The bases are TGCGCCAGCAGCCAGGGACAGGGGGCAGAGGGCTACACCTTC.